This TCR beta chain was obtained from a study of spatial heterogeneity in lung cancer. Germline CDR1 and CDR2: DFQATT and SNEGSKA (reference sequence). The ends lost 6 bases at V and 5 bases at J; junction bases unmatched: 6. This CDR3 contains 12 residues. TCRdb reprocessed the 5' RACE reads via MiXCR and lists one record per CDR3 protein. The sample contains fewer than 45,000 distinct CDR3 sequences, about 10% of which appear only once. Time point meaning: blood at routine non-recurrence follow-up after resection. This clonotype was seen only a few times. This sample comprised PBMCs, obtained at follow-up. This receptor was obtained from a female donor with early-stage non-small cell lung cancer. The chain has TRBV20-1 and TRBJ2-7; TRBD2 agrees at 8 bases. The CDR3 protein is CSAGGLGNEQYF. DNA of the CDR3: TGCAGTGCCGGGGGACTAGGAAACGAGCAGTACTTC.